A selection of T cell receptor beta chains follows, all from one sample in a study of CD8+CD57+ T cells in acquired aplastic anemia. TCRdb analysed the reads with MiXCR anew, one entry per CDR3 protein. This sample has some 170,000 distinct CDR3 sequences, with roughly 63% found just once. The sample taken for sequencing was sorted CD4+, CD8+, or CD8+CD57+ T cells (not recorded which) from PBMCs. These receptors originate from a human donor with aplastic anemia. The CDR3 runs from the conserved cysteine through the conserved F or W. The order of the fields is J gene, D gene, V gene, CDR3 protein. D genes are given only for firm matches.

TRBJ2-7 NA TRBV7-2 CASSSTSYEQYF
TRBJ1-5 NA TRBV15 CATSNNRYSNQPQHF
TRBJ1-2 TRBD1 TRBV5-1 CASRTGGAGYTF
TRBJ2-7 TRBD2 TRBV7-9 CASSLRRGGSGNEQYF
TRBJ2-3 TRBD2 TRBV24-1 CAIADGGYTDTQYF
TRBJ2-2 NA TRBV10-3 CAIMDPLRAAGELFF
TRBJ2-7 TRBD2 TRBV20-1 CRCRTSETYEQYF
TRBJ2-1 NA TRBV5-1 CASSLASQNNEQFF
TRBJ2-7 TRBD1 TRBV7-3 CASSPDRGGYGQYF
TRBJ1-1 NA TRBV7-2 CASSFTGKNTEAFF
TRBJ1-1 NA TRBV5-1 CASSLEPGVRTEAFF
TRBJ1-5 NA TRBV15 CASSKLQDDQPQHF
TRBJ1-1 NA TRBV7-2 CASRKTSEGTEAFF
TRBJ1-1 TRBD1 TRBV10-3 CAISKTGDTEAFF
TRBJ2-5 NA TRBV10-3 CAISLSQGEETQYF
TRBJ1-1 NA TRBV5-1 CASSLGDGNTEAFF
TRBJ1-1 NA TRBV11-3 CASSLARHSEAFF
TRBJ1-1 NA TRBV7-9 CASSLAGARRGTEAFF
TRBJ1-5 NA TRBV13 CASSERIGTQHF
TRBJ2-5 TRBD1 TRBV5-4 CASSDRVGETQYF
TRBJ2-7 TRBD2 TRBV10-3 CAISKTSGAYEQYF
TRBJ2-1 NA TRBV7-2 CASSLDRGASYNEQFF
TRBJ2-7 NA TRBV7-9 CASSFPGYTYEQYF
TRBJ2-5 TRBD1 TRBV20-1 CSAAPGQGQETQYF
TRBJ2-1 NA TRBV20-1 CSARDQTSGTAQFF
TRBJ2-7 TRBD2 TRBV3-1 CASSQDSLAGGEQYF
TRBJ2-7 TRBD2 TRBV20-1 CSARARETPGEQYF
TRBJ1-1 NA TRBV30 CAWNLLGMNTEAFF
TRBJ2-7 NA TRBV2 CASRKGGTSYEQYF
TRBJ2-2 TRBD2 TRBV5-1 CASSRGTSVGTGELFF
TRBJ2-4 NA TRBV30 CAWSRTAIQYF
TRBJ1-1 NA TRBV2 CASSEGTYRHEAFF
TRBJ2-7 NA TRBV7-9 CASSSLRDGVYEQYF
TRBJ2-3 NA TRBV6-5 CASSYSALAADTQYF